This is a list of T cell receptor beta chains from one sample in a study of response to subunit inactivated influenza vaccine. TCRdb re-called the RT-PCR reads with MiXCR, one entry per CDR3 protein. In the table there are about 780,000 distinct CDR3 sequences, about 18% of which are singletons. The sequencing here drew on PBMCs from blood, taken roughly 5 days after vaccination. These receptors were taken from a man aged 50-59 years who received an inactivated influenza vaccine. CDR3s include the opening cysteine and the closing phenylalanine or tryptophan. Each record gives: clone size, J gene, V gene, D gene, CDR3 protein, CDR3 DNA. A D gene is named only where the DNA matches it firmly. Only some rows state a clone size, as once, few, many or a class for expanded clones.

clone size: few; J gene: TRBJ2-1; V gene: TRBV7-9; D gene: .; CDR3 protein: CASRPRVGNEQFF; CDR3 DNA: TGTGCCAGCAGGCCTAGAGTTGGCAATGAGCAGTTCTTC
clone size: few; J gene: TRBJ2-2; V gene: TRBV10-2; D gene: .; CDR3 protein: CASSESPGDGFDTGELFF; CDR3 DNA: TGCGCCAGCAGTGAGTCCCCAGGGGACGGATTCGACACCGGGGAGCTGTTTTTT
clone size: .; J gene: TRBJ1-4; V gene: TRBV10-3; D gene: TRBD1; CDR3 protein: CATLPGTGSYEKLFF; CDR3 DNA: TGTGCCACTCTCCCCGGGACAGGGAGCTATGAAAAACTGTTTTTT
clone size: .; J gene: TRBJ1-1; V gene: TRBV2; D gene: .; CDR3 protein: CATTKGSMNTEAFF; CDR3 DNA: TGTGCCACCACAAAGGGCAGTATGAACACTGAAGCTTTCTTT
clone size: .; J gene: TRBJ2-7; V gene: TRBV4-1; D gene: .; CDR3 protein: CASSQDVVGLPSYEQHF; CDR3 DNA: TGCGCCAGCAGCCAAGATGTTGTAGGACTCCCTTCCTACGAGCAGCACTTC
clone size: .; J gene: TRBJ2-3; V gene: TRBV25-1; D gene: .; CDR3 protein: CASSEYRAATDTQYF; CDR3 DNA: TGTGCCAGCAGTGAATACAGGGCAGCCACAGATACGCAGTATTTT
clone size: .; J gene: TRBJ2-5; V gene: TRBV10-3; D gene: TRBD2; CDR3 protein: CAISPIGGETQYF; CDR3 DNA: TGTGCCATATCCCCAATCGGGGGGGAGACCCAGTACTTC
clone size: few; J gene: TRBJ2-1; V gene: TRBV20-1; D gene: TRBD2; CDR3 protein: CSARDPGTSSDNEQFF; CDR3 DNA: TGCAGTGCTAGAGACCCCGGGACTAGCAGCGACAATGAGCAGTTCTTC
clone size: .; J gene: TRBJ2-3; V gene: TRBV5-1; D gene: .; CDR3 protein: CASSGASLTSTDTQYF; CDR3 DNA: TGCGCCAGCAGCGGAGCATCCCTCACTAGCACAGATACGCAGTATTTT
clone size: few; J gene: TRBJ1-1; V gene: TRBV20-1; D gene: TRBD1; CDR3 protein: CSARVGGSLNTEAFF; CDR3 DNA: TGCAGTGCTAGAGTAGGGGGCTCGTTGAACACTGAAGCTTTCTTT
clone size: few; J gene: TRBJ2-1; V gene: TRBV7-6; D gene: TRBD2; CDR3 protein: CASSRRTSGNEQFF; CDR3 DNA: TGTGCCAGCAGCCGAAGGACTAGCGGCAATGAGCAGTTCTTC
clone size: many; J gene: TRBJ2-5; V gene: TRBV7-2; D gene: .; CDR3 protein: CASSLTRETQYF; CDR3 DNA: TGTGCCAGCAGCTTAACTCGGGAGACCCAGTACTTC
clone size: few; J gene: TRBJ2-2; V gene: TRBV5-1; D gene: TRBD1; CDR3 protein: CASSPGQEYTGELFF; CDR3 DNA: TGCGCCAGCAGCCCGGGACAGGAATACACCGGGGAGCTGTTTTTT
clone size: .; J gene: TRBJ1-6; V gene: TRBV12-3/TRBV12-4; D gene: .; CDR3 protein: CASSLTPRGSPLHF; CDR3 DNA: TGTGCCAGCAGTCTAACCCCCCGGGGATCACCCCTCCACTTT
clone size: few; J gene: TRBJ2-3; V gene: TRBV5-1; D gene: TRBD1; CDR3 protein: CASSLATTGGTDTQYF; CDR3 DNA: TGCGCCAGCAGCTTGGCGACGACAGGGGGCACAGATACGCAGTATTTT
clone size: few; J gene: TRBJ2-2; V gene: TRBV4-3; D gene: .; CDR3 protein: CASSQIDTNTGELFF; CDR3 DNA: TGCGCCAGCAGCCAAATAGACACAAACACCGGGGAGCTGTTTTTT
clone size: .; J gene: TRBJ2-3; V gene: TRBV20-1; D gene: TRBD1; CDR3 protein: CSARDYRGQGGTDTQYF; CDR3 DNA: TGCAGTGCTAGAGACTACCGGGGACAGGGGGGCACAGATACGCAGTATTTT
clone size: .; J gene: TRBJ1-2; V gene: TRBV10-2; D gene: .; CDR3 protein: CASSESRRDTNYGYTF; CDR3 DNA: TGCGCCAGCAGTGAGTCTCGGCGAGATACTAACTATGGCTACACCTTC
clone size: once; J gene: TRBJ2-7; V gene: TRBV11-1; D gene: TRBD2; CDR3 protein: CASSFRGLLEQYF; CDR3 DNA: TGTGCCAGCAGCTTTAGGGGACTACTCGAGCAGTACTTC
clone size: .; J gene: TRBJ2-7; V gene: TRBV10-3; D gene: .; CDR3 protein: CAISQGLQGYEQYF; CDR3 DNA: TGTGCCATCAGTCAGGGGCTCCAGGGCTACGAGCAGTACTTC
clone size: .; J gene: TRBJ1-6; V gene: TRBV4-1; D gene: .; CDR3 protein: CASSQGRGSNSPLHF; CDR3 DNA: TGCGCCAGCAGCCAAGGGCGGGGAAGTAATTCACCCCTCCACTTT
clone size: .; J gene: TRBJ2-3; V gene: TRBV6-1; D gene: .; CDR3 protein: CASRRLGADTDTQYF; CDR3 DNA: TGTGCCAGCAGACGACTAGGGGCGGACACAGATACGCAGTATTTT
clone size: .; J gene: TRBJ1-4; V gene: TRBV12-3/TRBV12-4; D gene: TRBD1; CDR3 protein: CASSLAGGTNEKLFF; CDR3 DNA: TGTGCCAGCAGCCTAGCAGGGGGAACTAATGAAAAACTGTTTTTT
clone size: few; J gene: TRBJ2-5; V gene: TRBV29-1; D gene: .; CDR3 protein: CSVSWGETQYF; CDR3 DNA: TGCAGCGTTTCCTGGGGGGAGACCCAGTACTTC
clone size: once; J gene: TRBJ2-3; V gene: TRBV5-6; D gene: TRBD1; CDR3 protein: CASSPSGQINTDTQYF; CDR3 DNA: TGTGCCAGCAGCCCCTCGGGACAGATCAACACAGATACGCAGTATTTT
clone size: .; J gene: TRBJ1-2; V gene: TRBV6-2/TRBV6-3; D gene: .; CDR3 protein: CASSYAGFRDYGYTF; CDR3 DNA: TGTGCCAGCAGTTACGCAGGGTTTCGGGACTATGGCTACACCTTC
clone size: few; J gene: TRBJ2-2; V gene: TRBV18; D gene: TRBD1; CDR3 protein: CASSPDRATGELFF; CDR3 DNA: TGTGCCAGCTCACCAGACAGGGCGACCGGGGAGCTGTTTTTT
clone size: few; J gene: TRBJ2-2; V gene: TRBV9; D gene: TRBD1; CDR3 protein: CASSVADRVDTGELFF; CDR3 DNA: TGTGCCAGCAGCGTAGCCGACAGGGTGGACACCGGGGAGCTGTTTTTT
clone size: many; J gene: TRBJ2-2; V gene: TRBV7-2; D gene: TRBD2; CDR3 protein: CASSPRVAGAGELFF; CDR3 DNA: TGTGCCAGCAGCCCACGGGTAGCGGGAGCCGGGGAGCTGTTTTTT